This TCR beta chain was profiled in a study of OX40 agonist ivuxolimab in advanced cancers. Here immunoSEQ multiplex PCR was the method, and the copy in TCRdb shows in-frame clones only, minus some. The sample includes around 140,000 clones, about nine tenths of them seen just once. Trimming took 0 bases from V and 2 from J, leaving 7 bases between them. The CDR3 has 14 amino acids. The germline gives CDR1 MNHEY, CDR2 SMNVEV (reference sequence). The source material was CD4+ or CD8+ T cells sorted from blood, sampled in a trial of the OX40 agonist ivuxolimab. This sequence joins TRBV27 and TRBJ1-2, with D uncertain. The clonotype originates from an adult with an advanced solid tumor such as melanoma, head and neck, liver or kidney cancer. The CDR3 protein is CASSLSGKNYGYTF. CDR3 DNA: TGTGCCAGCAGTTTATCTGGCAAAAACTATGGCTACACCTTC.